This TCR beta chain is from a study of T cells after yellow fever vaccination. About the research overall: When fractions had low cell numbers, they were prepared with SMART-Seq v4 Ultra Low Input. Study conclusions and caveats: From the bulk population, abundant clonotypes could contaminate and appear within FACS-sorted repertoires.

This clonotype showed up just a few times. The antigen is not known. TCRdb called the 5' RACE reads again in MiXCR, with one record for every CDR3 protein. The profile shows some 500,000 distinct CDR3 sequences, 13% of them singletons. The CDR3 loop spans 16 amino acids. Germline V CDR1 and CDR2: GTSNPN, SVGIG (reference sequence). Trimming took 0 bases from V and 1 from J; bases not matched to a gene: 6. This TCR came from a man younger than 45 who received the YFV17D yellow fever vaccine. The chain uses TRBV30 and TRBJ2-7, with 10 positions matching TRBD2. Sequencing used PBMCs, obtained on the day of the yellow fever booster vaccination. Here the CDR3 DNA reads TGTGCCTGGAGTGTACTTTCGGGACTAGCGTCCTACGAGCAGTACTTC. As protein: CAWSVLSGLASYEQYF. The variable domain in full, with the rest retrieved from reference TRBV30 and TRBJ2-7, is SQTIHQWPATLVQPVGSPLSLECTVEGTSNPNLYWYRQAAGRGLQLLFYSVGIGQISSEVPQNLSASRPQDRQFILSSKKLLLSDSGFYLCAWSVLSGLASYEQYFGPGTRLTVT.